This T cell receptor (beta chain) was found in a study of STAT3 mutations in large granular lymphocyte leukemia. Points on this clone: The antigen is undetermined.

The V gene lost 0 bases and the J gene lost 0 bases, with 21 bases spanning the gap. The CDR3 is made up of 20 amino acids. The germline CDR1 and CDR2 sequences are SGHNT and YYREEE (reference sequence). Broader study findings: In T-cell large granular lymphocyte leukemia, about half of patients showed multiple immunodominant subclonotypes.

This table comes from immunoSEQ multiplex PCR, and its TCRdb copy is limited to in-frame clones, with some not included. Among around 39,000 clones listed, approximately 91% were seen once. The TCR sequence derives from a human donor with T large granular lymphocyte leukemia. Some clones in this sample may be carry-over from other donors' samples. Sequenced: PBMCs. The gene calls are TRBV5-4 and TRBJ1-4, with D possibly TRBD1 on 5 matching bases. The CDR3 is CASSLGSLGGRPATNEKLFF. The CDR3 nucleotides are TGTGCCAGCAGCTTGGGATCGTTGGGGGGACGGCCTGCAACTAATGAAAAACTGTTTTTT.